This T cell receptor (beta chain) was profiled in a study of cytomegalovirus exposure and HLA in healthy donors (dated by TCRdb to between 2016 and 2019). Notes on the research overall: In an earlier analysis of 587 of the donors, 250 to 350 Gb of sequence data and 95 million to 130 million unique TCR beta sequences from 150 million to 200 million T cells were reported. About 300 gigabases of sequencing data and 75 million to 85 million unique TCR sequences made up an early release that covered 500 to 650 HLA-typed donors. The genetic ancestry cluster associated with self-reported Caucasian donors included 65% to 90% of the 300 to 400 genotyped donors. The study was designed to test whether signatures of past pathogen exposure could be identified by cataloging public T cell receptors. The study profiled the T cell repertoires of hundreds of subjects by immunosequencing and related them to cytomegalovirus serostatus. In addition to the first cohort of 666 subjects, a separate validation cohort of approximately 130 different subjects was used. The study combined high-throughput TCR immunosequencing, statistical association of individual TCRs with disease status, and machine learning to predict cytomegalovirus infection status. A later analysis re-examined previously published TCR beta repertoires from over 500 donors and added high-resolution HLA genotyping to investigate patterns of TCR occurrence. Rather than using new phenotypic data, the later analysis identified candidate immune exposures from TCR beta sequences and from how often those sequences occurred across donors. An earlier analysis of 450 to 750 of the donors used high-throughput TCR beta sequencing to judge whether each TCR beta V gene segment behaved as functional or pseudogenic. Donor age, sex, ethnicity and CMV serostatus were compiled together with the repertoire data. A later genetic analysis took genome-wide SNP genotypes for 398 of the 666 donors and used that subset as a discovery cohort. All discovery cohort repertoires had been generated using a single sequencing platform. Class I and class II HLA loci were covered by the typing at four-digit resolution. Typing coverage differed by locus: A, B, C, DRB1 and DQB1 were typed in roughly 620-630 donors, DQA1 in about 500, DPA1 in around 600, and DPB1 in around 440. A few DR-DQ haplotypes were handled as single units for association and clustering because linkage in the cohort was strong. Among 398 genotyped donors of the cohort, an average of roughly 230,000 unique TCR beta nucleotide sequences was sequenced per donor, of which about 19% were non-productive.

What the work shows at the level of the full study, not this receptor alone: Compared with the roughly 670-donor mean, donors in an Asian-associated ancestry cluster had fewer N-insertions in productive TCRs, according to a later genetic analysis. In a later analysis, the rate of TCR association differed among HLA loci, with DRB1 alleles having the most associated TCRs and HLA-C alleles having the fewest. It was suggested by the authors that the approach could potentially be generalized to other disease states and immunological phenotypes. The study listed 150 to 200 TCR beta chains as associated with cytomegalovirus. Some IMGT-functional V segments, including TRBV6-2 and TRBV6-3, could not be told apart with the 87-base-pair reads, so those segments were excluded. An earlier analysis of approximately 500 of the donors showed that most TCR beta V segments appeared in productive rearrangements either about 87% or about 30% of the time, which broadly matched IMGT annotations. CMV serostatus was the only immune exposure information available for the cohort. The presence/absence analyses assumed that sequencing depth was roughly uniform across donors, and that assumption may not be true. A cluster of highly shared sequence variants was judged likely to represent a technical artifact of the sequencing pipeline. In a later analysis, several top co-occurrence clusters were reported to appear linked to parvovirus B19, influenza, CMV and Epstein-Barr virus. Across donors, most TCR sequences were observed very rarely, whereas some public TCRs were present in many individuals. Most CMV-associated TCR beta chains appeared to be HLA-restricted in a later analysis, and the HLA associations seemed to be driven largely by CMV exposure. Compared with equally common non-associated chains, HLA-associated TCR beta chains in a later analysis were more clonally expanded and had lower generation probabilities. A further reported finding was that TCR beta sequences accurately predicted the HLA-A and HLA-B alleles for most subjects in the first cohort. In a later genetic analysis, a missense DCLRE1C variant was associated with V-gene and J-gene trimming of TCR beta chains, and the association was replicated in an independent cohort. Only TCR beta chains were sequenced in this cohort, and the absence of alpha or paired-chain data limited detectable features. The classifier was reported to diagnose cytomegalovirus status with high specificity and sensitivity in both the original and validation cohorts. In vitro tests confirmed that a few of the cytomegalovirus-associated TCR beta chains recognize cytomegalovirus antigens. Correlated functional status among segregating V segments might be attributable to linkage disequilibrium, but an unknown experimental factor could not be ruled out. Because counts were too low, about 15 rarely observed V segments, including chromosome 9 orphons, were left out of the earlier analysis of a few hundred of the donors. Specific HLA alleles were associated with roughly 16,000 TCR beta sequences at a false discovery rate of 0.05 in a later analysis. HLA typing was unavailable for some donors at each locus, so association tests used only the typed subset. Strong co-occurrence of HLA alleles, especially DR and DQ, made assigning TCR associations to individual alleles difficult.

Library prep was done by the immunoSEQ multiplex PCR assay. For the multiplex PCR, a mixture combining 60 forward primers for TCR Vbeta segments and 13 reverse primers for TCR Jbeta segments was used. A multiplex PCR assay on genomic DNA amplified the CDR3 region of rearranged TCR beta genes. Amplified TCR beta libraries were sequenced as 87-base-pair reads on the Illumina HiSeq System. On the study's bioinformatics: In a later analysis, tens of millions of unique TCR beta chains were counted across the 500 to 850 repertoires, and roughly 11 million of these chains were shared by at least two donors. Raw reads were error-corrected and collapsed into unique sequences with a nearest-neighbor algorithm that merged closely related sequences to remove PCR and sequencing errors. CDR3 sequences were aligned to IMGT reference sequences to assign V, D and J gene segments. Each retained sequence needed at least a six-nucleotide match to both a V gene segment and a J gene segment. Rearrangements were called productive when the CDR3 lacked stop codons and stayed in frame with V and J; all others were non-productive. CDR3 was defined according to IMGT convention as the region running from the second conserved V-encoded cysteine to the conserved J-encoded phenylalanine. Sequences without an unambiguous match to a single V gene segment were excluded from the earlier analysis of about 630 of the donors. An earlier analysis of 500 to 600 of the donors classified V segments as functional when productive rearrangements were above 56.7% and as segregating when the standard deviation between donors was above 5%. A statistical classification framework was built for diagnosing cytomegalovirus status from the catalog of TCR beta chain sequences. In a later analysis, TCR nucleotide sequences were compared against IMGT/GENE-DB human TR gene sequences so that V and J genes could be assigned. In a later analysis, CDR3 sequences and most-parsimonious VDJ recombination scenarios were assigned using the TCRdist pipeline. In a later analysis, each TCR beta chain was defined by its CDR3 amino acid sequence together with its V-gene family, and reads without a unique V-gene family were excluded. As a way to deal with suspected cross-contamination and a sequencing artifact, a later analysis dropped hundreds of nucleotide sequences that were highly shared and had low generation probability. A later analysis calculated a clonal expansion index for each public chain from normalized within-repertoire ranks of inferred template counts. Generation probabilities in a later analysis came from a VDJ recombination model fitted to out-of-frame rearrangements, and those results were checked against IGoR. In a later analysis, hypergeometric tests were used to score TCR-TCR, TCR-HLA and TCR-CMV co-occurrence, with a repertoire-size bias correction applied to TCR pairs. A later analysis estimated false discovery rates by permuting HLA or CMV assignments 20 times. A later analysis grouped co-occurring TCRs with DBSCAN, adding TCRdist sequence similarity when clustering within HLA-allele-positive subsets. Co-occurrence clustering excluded repertoires with fewer than 30,000 or more than 120,000 public chains, plus five with anomalous nucleotide sharing. The table comes from immuneACCESS by way of TCRdb, which keeps in-frame sequences with V and J called. Part of the clones is missing from these tables; in studies checked, under half for an unresolved V gene and the rest for unknown reasons. Clone size and V and J calls were adopted from that table, with D and trimming inferred from the DNA. Within this sample are 180,000 or so clones, with 75% to 85% of them counted one time only. The ten biggest clones cover less than 0.9% of the sample.

Concerning this clone itself: Its antigen is currently not known. Per-base quality was not reported, and no clone a single base away is much larger than it.

V and J are trimmed by 6 bases and 5 bases, and the gene matches miss 7 bases of the junction. From the germline V gene (reference sequence), CDR1 is MNHEY and CDR2 is SMNVEV. The CDR3 holds 14 amino acids from the cysteine to the phenylalanine. The retained sequence is limited to the CDR3, 42 bases, with the frame set at the first base. In total, roughly 710 healthy bone marrow donors made up the cohort. At the time of sampling, every cohort member was nominally healthy, though immune exposures that went unrecorded were likely present. The donor was CMV seronegative and belonged to the group of 350 to 400 seronegative cohort members. A peripheral blood sample was provided by each donor, and peripheral blood mononuclear cells were used for TCR beta sequencing. Genomic DNA was extracted from the blood cell samples with the Qiagen DNeasy Blood Extraction Kit.

This clonotype was sampled from a female donor in good health and CMV-seronegative. Specimen: PBMCs. This chain joins TRBV27 to TRBJ2-4; a stretch of 7 junction bases matches TRBD1. DNA sequence: TGTGCCAGCAGGGGTACCGGGACAGAAAACATTCAGTACTTC. This is translated as CASRGTGTENIQYF.